These 13 T cell receptor beta chains originate from one sample sequenced in a study of tumor and adjacent non-tumor tissue in lung cancer. RNA was extracted from bulk tissue without any cell sorting. A modified ARM-PCR protocol with three rounds of nested PCR amplified TCRbeta. One entry per CDR3 protein results from TCRdb running MiXCR on the multiplex PCR reads. The table shows under 250,000 distinct CDR3 sequences, with about 76% occurring only once. Sequencing was done on a sample of lung tumor tissue. These TCRs come from a man aged 60-69 years with non-small cell lung cancer.

As DNA, the CDR3 is TGTGCCAGCAGTCGCCATACAGGCTACGAGCAGTACTTC. It codes for CASSRHTGYEQYF. The chain is built from TRBV28 and TRBJ2-7, with D perhaps matching TRBD1 (5 bases). This CDR3 has 13 residues. V lost 5 bases to trimming and J lost 3 bases, with 11 bases between them. Germline-derived CDR1 and CDR2 are MDHEN and SYDVKM.

The chain uses TRBV20-1 and TRBJ2-1, with TRBD2 identical over 13 bases. Germline V gene lookup returns CDR1 DFQATT and CDR2 SNEGSKA (reference sequence). The CDR3 extends over 16 amino acids. J lost 5 bases, V lost 3 bases, and 7 bases had no gene match. CDR3 loop: CSASATSGRIHNEQFF. The CDR3 DNA reads as TGCAGTGCTAGTGCGACTAGCGGGAGGATTCACAATGAGCAGTTCTTC.

Remarks on this clonotype: A much larger clone differs from this one at a single base, so this may be a read error. The chain couples TRBV29-1 to TRBJ2-5; D is possibly TRBD1 or TRBD2 (5 bases each). Germline CDR1 is SQVTM and CDR2 is ANQGSEA. This CDR3 is built from 13 residues. V dropped 8 bases and J dropped 3 bases, with 16 bases sitting between them. This chain's CDR3 is CSIARDGKETQYF. The CDR3 bases are TGCAGCATCGCCCGGGACGGTAAAGAGACCCAGTACTTC.

The table lists this clonotype with a few counts. The rearrangement links TRBV5-6 to TRBJ2-1, with 9 bases aligning to TRBD1. This CDR3 spans 13 amino acids. Germline values: CDR1 SGHDT, CDR2 YYEEEE. V lost 5 bases and J lost 5; bases outside the gene matches: 2. CDR3: CASRGQGNNEQFF. CDR3 sequence (DNA): TGTGCCAGCAGGGGACAGGGTAACAATGAGCAGTTCTTC.

Remarks on this clonotype: The junction departs from germline at one end; a sequencing error may be responsible. The chain is built from TRBV5-5 and TRBJ1-1; unclear D gene. The germline V gene encodes CDR1 SGHKS and CDR2 YYEKEE (reference sequence). The CDR3 consists of 16 residues. CDR3 in DNA: TGTGCCAGCAGCTTGGATGGTGTACCCTCAAACACTGAAGTTTTCTTT. Translation: CASSLDGVPSNTEVFF. Variable domain in full (rest from reference TRBV5-5 and TRBJ1-1): DAGVTQSPTHLIKTRGQQVTLRCSPISGHKSVSWYQQVLGQGPQFIFQYYEKEERGRGNFPDRFSARQFPNYSSELNVNALLLGDSALYLCASSLDGVPSNTEVFFGQGTRLTVV.

This clonotype showed up many times. This rearrangement joins TRBV7-8 to TRBJ2-1; 13 bases line up with TRBD2. The germline CDR1 and CDR2 sequences are SGHVS and FQNEAQ. V gave up 5 bases and J gave up 13 bases; unmatched junction bases: 17. CDR3 size: 17 residues. The CDR3 loop reads CASSQGLAGANSIDQFF. The CDR3 DNA is TGTGCCAGCAGCCAAGGACTAGCGGGAGCCAACTCGATCGATCAGTTCTTC.

Note on this clonotype: Relative to the germline gene, one junction end is altered; a read error may explain this. J is TRBJ2-1 and V is TRBV11-2; D is uncertain. The CDR3 loop spans 13 amino acids. Germline V gene data show CDR1 as SGHAT and CDR2 as FQNNGV. The CDR3 is CASSSTFYNEPFF. CDR3 bases: TGTGCCAGCAGCTCTACATTTTACAACGAGCCGTTCTTC.

On this clonotype: A much larger clone sits a single nucleotide away, making a read error possible. This chain links TRBV6-5 with TRBJ1-6; unclear D gene. Per germline, CDR1 MNHEY and CDR2 SVGAGI. This CDR3 spans 15 amino acids. The CDR3 loop reads CASSYERARGSPFHF. In DNA, the CDR3 is TGTGCCAGCAGTTACGAACGGGCGCGGGGTTCACCCTTCCACTTT.

V is TRBV20-1 and J is TRBJ2-3, with 8 bases identical to TRBD2. Germline trimming cut 6 bases from V and 1 base from J; bases unmatched to any gene: 3. Germline CDR1 DFQATT, CDR2 SNEGSKA (reference sequence). The CDR3 has 13 residues. The CDR3, as DNA: TGCAGTGCACGGGGGGGAGGCACAGATACGCAGTATTTT. Encoded protein: CSARGGGTDTQYF.

The CDR3 nucleotides read TGCAGAGCCGCGGGGGCAGCGGACACTGATACGCAGTATTTT. This translates into CRAAGAADTDTQYF. The chain joins TRBV20-1 to TRBJ2-3, with D perhaps matching TRBD2 (7 bases). The CDR3 consists of 14 residues. Germline V gives CDR1 DFQATT, CDR2 SNEGSKA (reference sequence).

This clonotype was detected many times. V is TRBV12-3 or TRBV12-4 and J is TRBJ2-3; D gene ambiguous. V was pared by 2 bases and J by 2 bases, with 8 bases between. The CDR3 has 14 amino acids. The CDR3 loop reads CASSLYDFTDTQYF. CDR3 DNA: TGTGCCAGCAGTTTATATGATTTCACAGATACGCAGTATTTT.

A remark on this clonotype: An end of the junction differs from the germline gene, which may be a read error. The chain uses TRBV4-3 and TRBJ1-2, with D unresolved. CDR3 length: 16 amino acids. Per the germline V gene, CDR1 is LGHNA and CDR2 is YSLEER. The CDR3 DNA reads TGCGCCATCAGCCAATCGAGGAGGTCCTCGGGTCTTGGCTACACCTTC. Translating gives CAISQSRRSSGLGYTF.

With respect to this clonotype: A much more abundant neighbour one base away suggests this may be a read error. The chain has TRBV6-6 and TRBJ2-3; 11 bases are shared with TRBD2. The CDR3 spans 18 residues. Germline lookup yields CDR1 MNHNY and CDR2 SVGAGI (reference sequence). After removal of 2 bases from V and 4 bases from J, the junction contained 11 bases not matched to a gene. CDR3 region: CASSYPRTSGWVADTQYF. The DNA of the CDR3 is TGTGCCAGCAGTTACCCTCGGACTAGCGGGTGGGTAGCAGATACGCAGTATTTT.